This is a list of T cell receptor beta chains from one sample in a study of blood T cell repertoires in COVID-19. Repertoires were generated with immunoSEQ multiplex PCR, while TCRdb's copy carries only in-frame clones and drops some. The table includes approximately 360,000 clones, around 87% detected once. The sequencing input was PBMCs or T cells enriched from blood (not recorded which). These receptor sequences come from a man between 40 and 49 years old in a cohort exposed to, infected with or recovered from COVID-19 (not recorded which). Both conserved end residues are part of each CDR3. D genes are given only for firm matches. Some rows mark clone size as missing; the rest say once, few, many or name a class of expanded clone.

-	-	TRBV5-4	TRBJ2-7	TGTGCCAGCAGCCCGGACACCTACGAGCAGTACTTC	CASSPDTYEQYF
once	TRBD2	TRBV9	TRBJ2-5	TGTGCCAGCAGCGCAGATGGACTAGCGGGAGAGACCCAGTACTTC	CASSADGLAGETQYF
-	TRBD1	TRBV19	TRBJ1-6	TGTGCCAGTAGTATAGAACAGGGGGCAAATTCACCCCTCCACTTT	CASSIEQGANSPLHF
-	-	TRBV28	TRBJ1-2	TGTGCCAGCCACAGGCAGCCCTATGGCTACACCTTC	CASHRQPYGYTF
-	TRBD2	TRBV5-1	TRBJ2-3	TGCGCCAGCAGCCCCACGCTAGCGGGAGTTGATACGCAGTATTTT	CASSPTLAGVDTQYF
once	-	TRBV2	TRBJ1-5	TGTGCCAGCTCTGGCGGACAAATCAATCAGCCCCAGCATTTT	CASSGGQINQPQHF
-	-	TRBV6-6	TRBJ2-2	TGTGCCAGCCGACACCCGAACACCGGGGAGCTGTTTTTT	CASRHPNTGELFF
-	-	TRBV30	TRBJ1-1	TGTGCCTGGAGTCACCAGGGAAACACTGAAGCTTTCTTT	CAWSHQGNTEAFF
-	TRBD2	TRBV29-1	TRBJ2-2	TGCAGCGCCAGACTAGCGGGAGGGCCGGACACCGGGGAGCTGTTTTTT	CSARLAGGPDTGELFF
-	TRBD1	TRBV6-5	TRBJ1-1	TGTGCCAGCAGTTACAAAGGGACAGGCCCGAACACTGAAGCTTTCTTT	CASSYKGTGPNTEAFF
-	-	TRBV7-9	TRBJ2-2	TGTGCCAGCCAAACGGGACAACAGAACACCGGGGAGCTGTTTTTT	CASQTGQQNTGELFF
-	-	TRBV7-8	TRBJ2-7	TGTGCCAGCAGCAGACGGACAGACTACGAGCAGTACTTC	CASSRRTDYEQYF
-	TRBD2	TRBV30	TRBJ2-3	TGTGCCTGGAGTGGCGGGAGGGCCGATACGCAGTATTTT	CAWSGGRADTQYF
-	-	TRBV12-5	TRBJ2-7	TGTGCTAGTGGCCTTAAGGGGGATCAGGAGCAGTACTTC	CASGLKGDQEQYF
-	TRBD2	TRBV7-6	TRBJ2-3	TGTGCCAGCAGCTCGGGACTAGCGGGAGGGCCTACAGATACGCAGTATTTT	CASSSGLAGGPTDTQYF
-	TRBD2	TRBV10-2	TRBJ2-7	TGCGCCAGCACACCCGGGACTAGCGTCTACGAGCAGTACTTC	CASTPGTSVYEQYF
-	-	TRBV18	TRBJ2-1	TGTGCCAGCTCACCACCTGGGGGGACCTACAATGAGCAGTTCTTC	CASSPPGGTYNEQFF